Detailed here is one T cell receptor beta chain. What antigen it recognizes has not been identified. No much larger clone is present one base from it, and per-base qualities are unavailable. The immunoSEQ Assay, a bias-controlled multiplex PCR, was used to amplify TCRbeta CDR3 regions from genomic DNA. Per the original workflow: Nucleated cell counts per sample were estimated from amplification of reference gene primers within the assay. Sequence reads were collapsed and filtered to measure the absolute abundance of every unique TCRbeta CDR3 rearrangement. Productive Simpson clonality was computed per sample as the square root of Simpson's diversity index over productive rearrangements. TCRdb took this table from immuneACCESS and kept in-frame rearrangements with V and J called. Such tables lack part of the clones; where checked against another copy, unresolved V genes explain under half of the gap, and the rest is unexplained. V and J calls and clone size are as listed in that table; D and trimming were resolved from the DNA. Within this sample are 110,000 to 150,000 clones, with roughly 80% of them counted one time only. About 9.3% of the sample is taken by the ten largest.

The CDR3 sequence holds 18 residues, the cysteine and phenylalanine included. Kept here is only the CDR3 DNA, which spans 54 bases and is read in frame from base 1. V is pruned by 2 bases and J by 5 bases, leaving 18 bases of the junction without a gene match. CDR1 is given as MRHNA and CDR2 as SNTAGT, both from the germline V gene. This sample stems from a study of blood T cell repertoires in COVID-19 (dated by TCRdb to about 2020). In terms of the full investigation: Collaborator samples came from the United States, Italy and Spain and covered acute and convalescent phases of COVID-19. The material from the prospective study consisted of cDNA or gDNA derived from T cells, B-cell-depleted T cells, or PBMCs. Subjects who had been exposed to COVID-19, were actively infected with it, or had recovered from it provided the deeply sampled blood TCRbeta repertoires that made up the dataset. The repertoires were made available in a free public database intended to serve as a resource for research on the immune response to SARS-CoV-2. The samples were drawn from the first 160 participants of the ongoing ImmuneRACE study and from 950 to 1,500 subjects provided by 6 global collaborators. A de-identified subject ID, COVID-19 status, age in years and sex were almost always included in the sample metadata. HLA class I and class II types, where available, came from metadata supplied by the sample provider rather than from assay-based typing.

Study-wide conclusions, independent of this receptor: The amount of clinical and demographic metadata varied by source and participant and was provided uncurated.

Each collaborating institution followed its own protocols to collect whole blood in K2EDTA tubes. For TCRbeta analysis, collaborators shipped samples in one of three forms: frozen whole blood, isolated PBMCs, or DNA extracted from either of those sample types. The sequence is built from TRBV6-4 and TRBJ2-7, with 7 bases matching TRBD1. The receptor was isolated from a woman older than 75 in a cohort sampled during active or convalescent COVID-19. The sequencing input was peripheral blood. The CDR3 region reads CASSDQRLTGYGPHEQYF. The DNA sequence is TGTGCCAGCAGTGACCAAAGACTGACAGGGTATGGTCCCCACGAGCAGTACTTC.